This T cell receptor (beta chain) came from a study of early T cells in non-severe SARS-CoV-2 infection. Details on this clonotype: Since no conserved phenylalanine or tryptophan closes the CDR3, a read error is the likely cause. The DNA is left out, because the CDR3 cannot be placed on it with certainty; the CDR3 is given as TCRdb lists it.

The TCR library protocol attached unique molecular identifiers to the individual cDNA molecules. From the 5' RACE reads, TCRdb called clonotypes with MiXCR, one entry per CDR3 protein. The sample contains around 80,000 distinct CDR3 sequences, under 15% of which appear only once. The length of the CDR3 is 20 amino acids, counting both ends. The genes are TRBV1 and TRBJ2-4; whether TRBD2, the table's D call, matches the DNA was not checked. TRBV1 is described as a pseudogene. Source material: whole blood. The clonotype comes from an adult who was a healthcare worker with PCR-confirmed SARS-CoV-2 infection or an uninfected control (not recorded which). CDR3: CTSSQDPGTSGSGAKNIQYL.